These T cell receptor beta chains were read from a single sample in a study of T cell responses to AZD1222 COVID-19 vaccine. The method was immunoSEQ multiplex PCR; TCRdb's version includes in-frame clones alone and lacks a portion of them. The sample records 55,000 to 70,000 clones, more than 70% being singletons. This sample comprised peripheral blood, obtained on day 0 of AZD1222 vaccination. These receptors were taken from an adult in good health. Each CDR3 is given with its conserved first and last residue. Fields, in order: D gene, V gene, J gene, clone size, CDR3 DNA, CDR3 protein. D genes are given only for firm matches. Clone size, where shown, is once, few, many, or a class for clones that have expanded.

d_gene: NA
v_gene: TRBV12-1
j_gene: TRBJ2-7
abundance: NA
CDR3nt: TGTGCCAGCAGCCCCCCACTCTACGAGCAGTACTTC
CDR3aa: CASSPPLYEQYF

d_gene: NA
v_gene: TRBV6-5
j_gene: TRBJ1-1
abundance: NA
CDR3nt: TGTGCCAGCAGTTACAGGGGGGACACTGAAGCTTTCTTT
CDR3aa: CASSYRGDTEAFF

d_gene: NA
v_gene: TRBV7-9
j_gene: TRBJ1-5
abundance: NA
CDR3nt: TGTGCCAGCAGCCCGGAGGGGCCAGGGGCGTATAGCAATCAGCCCCAGCATTTT
CDR3aa: CASSPEGPGAYSNQPQHF

d_gene: NA
v_gene: TRBV7-2
j_gene: TRBJ2-1
abundance: NA
CDR3nt: TGTGCCAGCAGCTTAACGGGGATTGAGCAGTTCTTC
CDR3aa: CASSLTGIEQFF

d_gene: NA
v_gene: TRBV4-3
j_gene: TRBJ2-1
abundance: NA
CDR3nt: TGCGCCAGCAGCCAAGATTTAGTTGGGACGGCGTCCTACAATGAGCAGTTCTTC
CDR3aa: CASSQDLVGTASYNEQFF

d_gene: NA
v_gene: TRBV5-1
j_gene: TRBJ1-1
abundance: NA
CDR3nt: TGCGCCAGCAGCGCCGGGTCTGAAGCTTTCTTT
CDR3aa: CASSAGSEAFF

d_gene: TRBD1
v_gene: TRBV6-5
j_gene: TRBJ2-5
abundance: NA
CDR3nt: TGTGCCAGCAGTTACTCAGGGGGCGGAGAGACCCAGTACTTC
CDR3aa: CASSYSGGGETQYF

d_gene: TRBD1
v_gene: TRBV11-1
j_gene: TRBJ2-7
abundance: once
CDR3nt: TGTGCCAGCAGCTCCGGGACAGGGTTTTACGAGCAGTACTTC
CDR3aa: CASSSGTGFYEQYF

d_gene: TRBD2
v_gene: TRBV19
j_gene: TRBJ2-1
abundance: NA
CDR3nt: TGTGCCAGTAGTATCGCGGGAGCCAGACACAATGAGCAGTTCTTC
CDR3aa: CASSIAGARHNEQFF

d_gene: TRBD2
v_gene: TRBV6-4
j_gene: TRBJ2-1
abundance: NA
CDR3nt: TGTGCCAGCAGTGTGGCTAGCGGAGGGAATGAGCAGTTCTTC
CDR3aa: CASSVASGGNEQFF

d_gene: TRBD2
v_gene: TRBV24-1
j_gene: TRBJ2-1
abundance: once
CDR3nt: TGTGCCACCAGTGATTGGAAATCTTTAGCGGGAGAGGACTACAATGAGCAGTTCTTC
CDR3aa: CATSDWKSLAGEDYNEQFF

d_gene: NA
v_gene: TRBV11-2
j_gene: TRBJ2-3
abundance: NA
CDR3nt: TGTGCCAGCAGCCTCCCCTTGGGGCTCACAGATACGCAGTATTTT
CDR3aa: CASSLPLGLTDTQYF

d_gene: NA
v_gene: TRBV7-3
j_gene: TRBJ2-7
abundance: NA
CDR3nt: TGTGCCAGCAGCTGGGGACTCGGTTACGAGCAGTACTTC
CDR3aa: CASSWGLGYEQYF

d_gene: NA
v_gene: TRBV6-5
j_gene: TRBJ1-2
abundance: NA
CDR3nt: TGTGCCAGCAGTACCCGGACACCCCAAGGCTATGGCTACACCTTC
CDR3aa: CASSTRTPQGYGYTF

d_gene: NA
v_gene: TRBV5-1
j_gene: TRBJ2-7
abundance: NA
CDR3nt: TGCGCCAGCAGCCCCTCGGGGCTAGCTCTCTACGAGCAGTACTTC
CDR3aa: CASSPSGLALYEQYF

d_gene: NA
v_gene: TRBV5-1
j_gene: TRBJ1-1
abundance: NA
CDR3nt: TGCGCCAGCAGCTTGGGGGACATCCCGAACACTGAAGCTTTCTTT
CDR3aa: CASSLGDIPNTEAFF

d_gene: TRBD1
v_gene: TRBV5-1
j_gene: TRBJ2-2
abundance: once
CDR3nt: TGCGCCAGCAGCACCCGGACAGGGGCGACGAACACCGGGGAGCTGTTTTTT
CDR3aa: CASSTRTGATNTGELFF

d_gene: TRBD1
v_gene: TRBV25-1
j_gene: TRBJ2-2
abundance: NA
CDR3nt: TGTGCCAGCAGTGAATTACAGGGGCGCACCGGGGAGCTGTTTTTT
CDR3aa: CASSELQGRTGELFF

d_gene: TRBD2
v_gene: TRBV5-1
j_gene: TRBJ2-5
abundance: NA
CDR3nt: TGCGCCAGCAGCTTGGCCCTAGCGGGAGGGCTCGGGGAGACCCAGTACTTC
CDR3aa: CASSLALAGGLGETQYF

d_gene: NA
v_gene: TRBV7-2
j_gene: TRBJ1-4
abundance: NA
CDR3nt: TGTGCCAGCAGCTTAAATGGGGCTGCAACTAATGAAAAACTGTTTTTT
CDR3aa: CASSLNGAATNEKLFF

d_gene: NA
v_gene: TRBV28
j_gene: TRBJ1-2
abundance: NA
CDR3nt: TGTGCCAGCAGACTTTTCGGTTACGCGGGTGGCTACACCTTC
CDR3aa: CASRLFGYAGGYTF

d_gene: TRBD1
v_gene: TRBV18
j_gene: TRBJ2-3
abundance: NA
CDR3nt: TGTGCCAGCTCAACCGCGGGACAGGGAACCACAGATACGCAGTATTTT
CDR3aa: CASSTAGQGTTDTQYF

d_gene: NA
v_gene: TRBV6-5
j_gene: TRBJ2-7
abundance: NA
CDR3nt: TGTGCCAGCAGTCAGCTATCCTACGAGCAGTACTTC
CDR3aa: CASSQLSYEQYF

d_gene: NA
v_gene: TRBV7-9
j_gene: TRBJ1-1
abundance: NA
CDR3nt: TGTGCCAGCAGCTTCCTTACCACTGAAGCTTTCTTT
CDR3aa: CASSFLTTEAFF

d_gene: NA
v_gene: TRBV6-4
j_gene: TRBJ2-3
abundance: NA
CDR3nt: TGTGCCAGCAGTGAGCGGGACTTCACAGATACGCAGTATTTT
CDR3aa: CASSERDFTDTQYF

d_gene: NA
v_gene: TRBV28
j_gene: TRBJ2-1
abundance: NA
CDR3nt: TGTGCCAGCAGTTCTTTACCGCAGGGAATTAATGAGCAGTTCTTC
CDR3aa: CASSSLPQGINEQFF

d_gene: NA
v_gene: TRBV5-1
j_gene: TRBJ1-1
abundance: NA
CDR3nt: TGCGCCAGCAGCTTGGGTATTGAAGCTTTCTTT
CDR3aa: CASSLGIEAFF

d_gene: NA
v_gene: TRBV19
j_gene: TRBJ1-2
abundance: NA
CDR3nt: TGTGCCAGTACAGGGCTCGGCTATGGCTACACCTTC
CDR3aa: CASTGLGYGYTF

d_gene: NA
v_gene: TRBV3-1/TRBV3-2
j_gene: TRBJ1-4
abundance: NA
CDR3nt: TGTGCCAGCAGCCCCTCGGTTACGGATGAAAAACTGTTTTTT
CDR3aa: CASSPSVTDEKLFF

d_gene: NA
v_gene: TRBV27
j_gene: TRBJ1-1
abundance: NA
CDR3nt: TGTGCCAGCATAAAACTGGGGGGGCTAGAGACTGAAGCTTTCTTT
CDR3aa: CASIKLGGLETEAFF

d_gene: TRBD2
v_gene: TRBV28
j_gene: TRBJ2-5
abundance: NA
CDR3nt: TGTGCCAGCAGTTTATTAGGTAGCGGGAGAGGTTACCAAGAGACCCAGTACTTC
CDR3aa: CASSLLGSGRGYQETQYF

d_gene: TRBD1
v_gene: TRBV27
j_gene: TRBJ1-5
abundance: medium-sized
CDR3nt: TGTGCCAGCAGCTCTACAGGGGGCAATCAGCCCCAGCATTTT
CDR3aa: CASSSTGGNQPQHF

d_gene: TRBD1
v_gene: TRBV7-2
j_gene: TRBJ2-5
abundance: NA
CDR3nt: TGTGCCAGCAGACTCCGGGACAGGCAAGAGACCCAGTACTTC
CDR3aa: CASRLRDRQETQYF

d_gene: NA
v_gene: TRBV7-9
j_gene: TRBJ1-1
abundance: NA
CDR3nt: TGTGCCAGCAGCCCATCTACCATACGGGGCACTGAAGCTTTCTTT
CDR3aa: CASSPSTIRGTEAFF

d_gene: NA
v_gene: TRBV6-5
j_gene: TRBJ1-1
abundance: NA
CDR3nt: TGTGCCAGCAGCCAGGGGTTTGGGACTGAAGCTTTCTTT
CDR3aa: CASSQGFGTEAFF

d_gene: NA
v_gene: TRBV30
j_gene: TRBJ1-1
abundance: NA
CDR3nt: TGTGCCTGGAGTGTACTGGGTGGGCTTAAGAACACTGAAGCTTTCTTT
CDR3aa: CAWSVLGGLKNTEAFF

d_gene: TRBD2
v_gene: TRBV4-1
j_gene: TRBJ2-7
abundance: NA
CDR3nt: TGCGCCAGCAGCCAAGATTGGGCGGGAGTGACCTCCTACGAGCAGTACTTC
CDR3aa: CASSQDWAGVTSYEQYF

d_gene: NA
v_gene: TRBV24-1
j_gene: TRBJ2-3
abundance: NA
CDR3nt: TGTGCCACCAGTGAAGGTGGCACAGATACGCAGTATTTT
CDR3aa: CATSEGGTDTQYF

d_gene: NA
v_gene: TRBV28
j_gene: TRBJ1-2
abundance: NA
CDR3nt: TGTGCCAGCTTTGCGGGTCTCTATGGCTACACCTTC
CDR3aa: CASFAGLYGYTF

d_gene: NA
v_gene: TRBV19
j_gene: TRBJ1-5
abundance: NA
CDR3nt: TGTGCCAGTAGGGAGAACAGGGGCAATCAGCCCCAGCATTTT
CDR3aa: CASRENRGNQPQHF

d_gene: NA
v_gene: TRBV6-5
j_gene: TRBJ1-1
abundance: NA
CDR3nt: TGTGCCAGCAGTTACGCCGCGGGCCGGCGCGGCCGGGCTTTCTTT
CDR3aa: CASSYAAGRRGRAFF

d_gene: NA
v_gene: TRBV21-1
j_gene: TRBJ2-1
abundance: NA
CDR3nt: TGTGCCAGCAGCGAAGGAGTTAGCGGACCGATCTCCTACAATGAGCAGTTCTTC
CDR3aa: CASSEGVSGPISYNEQFF

d_gene: NA
v_gene: TRBV28
j_gene: TRBJ1-6
abundance: NA
CDR3nt: TGTGCCAGCACCACAGGGTCAAGTAATTCACCCCTCCACTTT
CDR3aa: CASTTGSSNSPLHF

d_gene: NA
v_gene: TRBV5-8
j_gene: TRBJ2-7
abundance: NA
CDR3nt: TGTGCCAGCAGCTTCGGGGTGGGCTTCTACGAGCAGTACTTC
CDR3aa: CASSFGVGFYEQYF

d_gene: NA
v_gene: TRBV5-1
j_gene: TRBJ2-2
abundance: NA
CDR3nt: TGCGCCAGCAGCTTCGGACATTCGAACACCGGGGAGCTGTTTTTT
CDR3aa: CASSFGHSNTGELFF

d_gene: TRBD1
v_gene: TRBV20-1
j_gene: TRBJ1-2
abundance: NA
CDR3nt: TGCAGTGCCCAGGGGGGAACCTTC
CDR3aa: CSAQGGTF